This TCR beta chain appears in the sequencing data of a study of cytomegalovirus exposure and HLA in healthy donors. Background on the study: Among the roughly 400 donors who were genotyped, about 86% fell in the genetic ancestry cluster that is associated with self-reported Caucasian donors.

With regard to this clone: Its cognate antigen is unknown.

PCR amplification relied on 60 Vbeta primers (plus 13 Jbeta primers). The table came from immunoSEQ multiplex PCR; TCRdb's copy has only in-frame clones and leaves some out. The profile covers roughly 120,000 clones, with 75% to 85% appearing a single time and 1.5% to 2.5% taken by the ten largest. Study conclusions and caveats: Earlier results showed most TCR beta V segments being productive about 87% or about 30% of the time. Analysis performed later showed TCR beta chains linked to HLA being more clonally expanded than equally common others.

Germline CDR1 and CDR2: MDHEN and SYDVKM. Trimming at V came to 11 bases and at J to 1 base, leaving 7 bases not matched to a gene. This CDR3 comprises 14 residues. The source of this sequence is a middle-aged man in good health and CMV-seronegative. The sequencing sample was made of PBMCs. This chain joins TRBV28 and TRBJ2-4; the match to TRBD2 covers 8 bases. CDR3 protein: CAAGRAGAKNIQYF. CDR3 DNA sequence: TGTGCCGCCGGGAGGGCTGGGGCCAAAAACATTCAGTACTTC.